This T cell receptor beta chain emerged from a study of blood T cell repertoires in COVID-19. Study details: PBMCs, B-cell-depleted T cells, or T cells were the source of the cDNA or gDNA that made up the material.

Germline-derived CDR1 and CDR2 are MNHEY and SMNVEV (reference sequence). V lost 5 bases, J lost 8 bases, and 6 bases stayed unmatched. There are 13 residues in the CDR3. Assay: immunoSEQ multiplex PCR; the TCRdb copy retains only in-frame clones and omits some. This sample has approximately 34,000 clones, with roughly nine tenths found just once. This chain uses TRBV27 with TRBJ1-2; 9 nucleotides align to TRBD1. Sequencing was performed on peripheral blood. The TCR was taken from a man between 60 and 70 years old with acute or convalescent COVID-19. For the CDR3, the DNA is TGTGCCAGCAGTGTCGGACAGGGGCGCGGCTACACCTTC. It encodes CASSVGQGRGYTF.